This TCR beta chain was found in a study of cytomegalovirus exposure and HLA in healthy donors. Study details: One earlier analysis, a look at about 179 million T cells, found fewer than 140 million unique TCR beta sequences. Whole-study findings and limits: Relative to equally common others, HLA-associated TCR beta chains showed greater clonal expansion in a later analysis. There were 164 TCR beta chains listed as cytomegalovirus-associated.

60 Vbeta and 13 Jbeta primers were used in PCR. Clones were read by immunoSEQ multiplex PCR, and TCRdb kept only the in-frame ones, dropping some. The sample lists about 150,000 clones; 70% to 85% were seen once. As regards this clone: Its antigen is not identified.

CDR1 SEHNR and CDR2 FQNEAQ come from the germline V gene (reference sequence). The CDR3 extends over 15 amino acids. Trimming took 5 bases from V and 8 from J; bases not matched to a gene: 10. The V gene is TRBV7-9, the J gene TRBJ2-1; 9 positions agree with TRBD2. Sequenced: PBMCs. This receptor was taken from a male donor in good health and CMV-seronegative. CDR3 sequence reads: CASSLPGLANDEQFF. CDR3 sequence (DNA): TGTGCCAGCAGCCTACCGGGACTAGCAAACGATGAGCAGTTCTTC.